A selection of T cell receptor beta chains follows, all from one sample in a study of blood T cell repertoires in COVID-19. Here immunoSEQ multiplex PCR was the method, and the copy in TCRdb shows in-frame clones only, minus some. The table records about 70,000 clones, 75% to 90% of them present only once. The sample taken for sequencing was peripheral blood. The receptor source for this set is a man aged 80 or over with acute or convalescent COVID-19. Each CDR3 is given with its conserved first and last residue. The D gene is left open where the match is weak.

J	D	V	CDR3
TRBJ2-7	TRBD2	TRBV27	CASCPSGRPTSYEQYF
TRBJ1-4	TRBD1	TRBV4-3	CASSQDGTGVDEKLFF
TRBJ1-1	TRBD1	TRBV6-5	CASSRRGLGTEAFF
TRBJ1-5	NA	TRBV7-2	CASSLDWGGGEQPQHF
TRBJ2-5	NA	TRBV7-2	CASSFYTGSGETQYF
TRBJ1-2	NA	TRBV24-1	CATSQEYGYGYTF
TRBJ2-3	TRBD1	TRBV5-1	CASSLGGQGSTDTQYF
TRBJ2-3	NA	TRBV11-3	CASSPTTASHTQYF
TRBJ2-5	NA	TRBV6-4	CASSPRYQETQYF
TRBJ1-2	NA	TRBV21-1	CASSKVGQADGYTF
TRBJ1-5	TRBD1	TRBV4-1	CASSQEEGQYSNQPQHF
TRBJ2-5	TRBD2	TRBV18	CASSPGLAGNQETQYF
TRBJ1-2	TRBD1	TRBV12-3/TRBV12-4	CASQNRGNYGYTF
TRBJ2-7	NA	TRBV6-1	CASSERGGWEASYEQYF
TRBJ1-6	NA	TRBV27	CASSLVGGESYNSPLHF
TRBJ1-6	NA	TRBV6-2/TRBV6-3	CASSYRQQGGNSPLHF
TRBJ2-2	TRBD2	TRBV11-1	CASSSGLAQLTGELFF
TRBJ1-1	NA	TRBV18	CASSSQGQNTEAFF
TRBJ2-7	TRBD1	TRBV19	CASSTFLGQGGEQYF
TRBJ1-5	NA	TRBV28	CASSAIGGGQPQHF
TRBJ2-3	TRBD2	TRBV5-4	CASSHGAGGLIDTQYF
TRBJ1-4	NA	TRBV5-1	CASSSGPGSEKLFF
TRBJ1-2	TRBD1	TRBV7-2	CASVAYRGGQTF
TRBJ1-5	NA	TRBV5-1	CASSLAGLSNQPQHF
TRBJ1-3	NA	TRBV19	CASKTVTQSSGNTIYF
TRBJ2-2	NA	TRBV25-1	CASSLRDTMRDTGELFF
TRBJ2-3	TRBD2	TRBV12-5	CASSQAGGADTQYF
TRBJ1-6	TRBD1	TRBV7-8	CASSFATGGSSNSPLHF
TRBJ2-1	TRBD2	TRBV11-2	CASSQPPRGLAGADEQFF
TRBJ1-2	TRBD1	TRBV30	CAWHRDRGSYGYTF
TRBJ1-1	NA	TRBV6-1	CASSEDVRKAFF
TRBJ2-3	TRBD1	TRBV11-2	CASSWGDRLTDTQYF
TRBJ1-5	NA	TRBV2	CASSLGWSQPQHF
TRBJ1-3	NA	TRBV19	CASRDRASGNTIYF
TRBJ2-3	TRBD2	TRBV19	CASSRPAGGPTDTQYF
TRBJ1-5	TRBD1	TRBV2	CASSERTGPNQPQHF
TRBJ2-7	NA	TRBV19	CASSISGAFYEQYF